This TCR beta chain was captured by sequencing in a study of spatial heterogeneity in lung cancer. Study-level information: The count of detected beta-chain sequences consistently exceeded that of alpha-chain sequences.

The CDR3 runs 15 residues. The germline V gene encodes CDR1 MNHEY and CDR2 SVGAGI. Between the trimmed V and J ends, which lost 8 bases and 3 bases, there was a span of 19 bases. Findings of the study overall: Within tumors, counts of expanded alpha and beta TCRs tracked tumor mutation counts.

TCRdb redid the calling of the 5' RACE reads with MiXCR, one entry per CDR3 protein. The sample records around 7,800 distinct CDR3 sequences, 7.5% to 8.5% being singletons. Described time point: sample taken at primary tumor resection. From tumor, nontumor lung or frozen PBMC, whole RNA was taken unsorted for sequencing. Relative to its sample, this clonotype is medium-sized (0.01 to 0.1%). The antigen remains unidentified. V and J are TRBV6-5 and TRBJ2-5; D remains ambiguous. The sample here was lung tumor tissue, taken at surgery. This sequence was found in a male donor with early-stage non-small cell lung cancer. For the CDR3, the DNA is TGTGCCAGCTCTAAGGAGTTTGGCAACAAAGAGACCCAGTACTTC. This codes for CASSKEFGNKETQYF.